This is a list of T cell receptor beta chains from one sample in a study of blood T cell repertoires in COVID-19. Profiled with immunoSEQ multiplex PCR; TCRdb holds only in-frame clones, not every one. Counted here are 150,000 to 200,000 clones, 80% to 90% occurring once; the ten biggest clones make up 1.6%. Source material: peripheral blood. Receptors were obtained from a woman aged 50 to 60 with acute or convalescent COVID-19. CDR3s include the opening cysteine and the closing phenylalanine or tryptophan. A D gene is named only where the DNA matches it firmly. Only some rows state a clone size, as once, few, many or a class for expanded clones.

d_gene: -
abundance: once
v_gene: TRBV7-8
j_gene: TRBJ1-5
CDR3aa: CASSLTGNGNQPQHF
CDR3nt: TGTGCCAGCAGCTTAACAGGGAATGGGAATCAGCCCCAGCATTTT

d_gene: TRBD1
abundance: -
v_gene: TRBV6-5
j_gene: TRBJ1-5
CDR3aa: CASRAGQGGQPQHF
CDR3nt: TGTGCCAGCAGGGCGGGACAGGGAGGTCAGCCCCAGCATTTT

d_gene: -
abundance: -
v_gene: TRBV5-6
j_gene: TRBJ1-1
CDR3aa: CASSPGPGFGAFF
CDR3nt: TGTGCCAGCAGCCCTGGGCCAGGGTTCGGGGCTTTCTTT

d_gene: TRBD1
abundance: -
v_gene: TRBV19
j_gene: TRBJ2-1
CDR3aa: CASRPEGQPAYNEQFF
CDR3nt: TGTGCCAGTAGACCTGAGGGACAGCCTGCCTACAATGAGCAGTTCTTC

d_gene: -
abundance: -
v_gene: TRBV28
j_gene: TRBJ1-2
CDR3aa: CASSPGQLGFLGYTF
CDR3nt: TGTGCCAGCAGCCCTGGACAGCTAGGGTTTCTTGGCTACACCTTC

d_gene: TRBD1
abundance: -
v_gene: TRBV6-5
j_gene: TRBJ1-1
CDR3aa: CASSLGQGLLAFF
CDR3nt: TGTGCCAGCAGCCTGGGACAGGGGCTCTTAGCTTTCTTT

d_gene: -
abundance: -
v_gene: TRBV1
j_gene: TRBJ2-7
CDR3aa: CTSSQETSYPYEQYF
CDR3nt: TGCACCAGCAGCCAAGAGACTAGTTATCCCTACGAGCAGTACTTC

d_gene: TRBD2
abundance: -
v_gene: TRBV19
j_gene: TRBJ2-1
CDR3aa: CASKGSGRYRRDEQFF
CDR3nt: TGTGCCAGTAAAGGTAGCGGGAGGTACCGTAGGGATGAGCAGTTCTTC

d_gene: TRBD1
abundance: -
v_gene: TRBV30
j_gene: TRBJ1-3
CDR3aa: CAWSLAGGSGGNTIYF
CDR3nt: TGTGCCTGGAGTTTAGCAGGGGGTTCGGGTGGAAACACCATATATTTT

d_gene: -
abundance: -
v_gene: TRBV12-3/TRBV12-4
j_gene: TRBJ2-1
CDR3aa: CASIVTGTGEQFF
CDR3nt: TGTGCCAGCATTGTTACAGGGACCGGTGAGCAGTTCTTC

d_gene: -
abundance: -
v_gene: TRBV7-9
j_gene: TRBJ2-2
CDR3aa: CASSLSGPVRVTTGELFF
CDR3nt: TGTGCCAGCAGCTTAAGTGGGCCGGTCAGGGTTACCACCGGGGAGCTGTTTTTT

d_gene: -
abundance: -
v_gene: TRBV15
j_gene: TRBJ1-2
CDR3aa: CATSREIVGGADGYTF
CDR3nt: TGTGCCACCAGCAGGGAAATCGTCGGGGGGGCAGACGGCTACACCTTC

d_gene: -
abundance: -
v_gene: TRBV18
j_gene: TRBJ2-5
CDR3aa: CASSAPGGVQETQYF
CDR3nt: TGTGCCAGCTCAGCTCCGGGCGGGGTCCAAGAGACCCAGTACTTC

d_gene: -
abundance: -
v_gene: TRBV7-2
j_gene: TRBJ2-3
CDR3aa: CASSPSTDTQYF
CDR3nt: TGTGCCAGCAGCCCAAGCACAGATACGCAGTATTTT

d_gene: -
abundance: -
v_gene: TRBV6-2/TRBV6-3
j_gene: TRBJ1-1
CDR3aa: CASSLQGMNTEAFF
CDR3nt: TGTGCCAGCAGTTTACAGGGAATGAACACTGAAGCTTTCTTT

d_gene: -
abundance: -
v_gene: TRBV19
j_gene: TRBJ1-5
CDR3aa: CASSIRGTKGDSNQPQHF
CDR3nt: TGTGCCAGTAGTATTAGGGGGACAAAGGGAGATAGCAATCAGCCCCAGCATTTT

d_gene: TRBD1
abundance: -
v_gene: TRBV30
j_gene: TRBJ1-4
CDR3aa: CALIGTGVGRGEKLFF
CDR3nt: TGTGCCTTAATCGGGACAGGGGTGGGCCGTGGTGAAAAACTGTTTTTT

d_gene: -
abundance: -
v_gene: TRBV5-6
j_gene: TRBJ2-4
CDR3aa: CASSLSRVAKNIQYF
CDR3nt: TGTGCCAGCAGCTTAAGCCGGGTAGCCAAAAACATTCAGTACTTC

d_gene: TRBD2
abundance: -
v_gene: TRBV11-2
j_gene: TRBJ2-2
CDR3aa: CASSLTSGGSGGELFF
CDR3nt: TGTGCCAGCAGCTTGACTAGCGGGGGGTCTGGCGGGGAGCTGTTTTTT

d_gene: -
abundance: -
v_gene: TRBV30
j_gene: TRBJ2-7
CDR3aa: CAWSSGLEEQYF
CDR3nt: TGTGCCTGGAGTTCCGGGTTGGAAGAGCAGTACTTC

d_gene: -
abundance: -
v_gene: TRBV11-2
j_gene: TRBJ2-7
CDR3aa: CASSLAASALSYEQYF
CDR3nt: TGTGCCAGCAGCTTAGCGGCCTCAGCGTTGTCCTACGAGCAGTACTTC

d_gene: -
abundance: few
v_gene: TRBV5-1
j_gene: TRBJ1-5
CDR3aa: CASSLQGYYQPQHF
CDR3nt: TGCGCCAGCAGCTTGCAGGGGTACTATCAGCCCCAGCATTTT

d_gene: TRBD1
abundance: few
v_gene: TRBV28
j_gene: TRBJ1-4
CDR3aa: CASRAGTGNEKLFF
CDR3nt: TGTGCCAGCAGGGCCGGGACAGGGAATGAAAAACTGTTTTTT

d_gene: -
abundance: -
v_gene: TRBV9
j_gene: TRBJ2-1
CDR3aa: CASSVSGIQGSEQFF
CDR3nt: TGTGCCAGCAGCGTTAGCGGGATACAGGGGAGTGAGCAGTTCTTC

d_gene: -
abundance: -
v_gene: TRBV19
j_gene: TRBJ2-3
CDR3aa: CASSVQGGTDTQYF
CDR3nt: TGTGCCAGTAGTGTACAGGGAGGCACAGATACGCAGTATTTT

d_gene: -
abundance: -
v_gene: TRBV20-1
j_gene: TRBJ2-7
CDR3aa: CSARSGHEQYF
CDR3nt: TGCAGTGCTCGTTCAGGGCACGAGCAGTACTTC

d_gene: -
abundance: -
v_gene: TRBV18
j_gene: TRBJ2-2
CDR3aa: CASSPTRENTGELFF
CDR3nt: TGTGCCAGCTCACCAACGAGGGAGAACACCGGGGAGCTGTTTTTT

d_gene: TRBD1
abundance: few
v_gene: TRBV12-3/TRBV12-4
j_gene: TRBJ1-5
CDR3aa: CASSLTGDQPQHF
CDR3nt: TGTGCCAGCAGCCTAACAGGGGATCAGCCCCAGCATTTT

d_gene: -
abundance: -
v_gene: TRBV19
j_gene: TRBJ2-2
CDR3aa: CASSKYPGELFF
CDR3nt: TGTGCCAGTAGTAAATATCCCGGGGAGCTGTTTTTT

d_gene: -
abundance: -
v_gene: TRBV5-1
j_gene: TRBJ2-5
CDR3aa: CASSLAVGAGETQYF
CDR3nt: TGCGCCAGCAGCTTGGCCGTGGGGGCCGGGGAGACCCAGTACTTC

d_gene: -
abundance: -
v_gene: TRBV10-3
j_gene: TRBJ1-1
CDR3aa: CAISGPGGRNTEAFF
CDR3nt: TGTGCCATCAGTGGCCCGGGAGGACGTAACACTGAAGCTTTCTTT

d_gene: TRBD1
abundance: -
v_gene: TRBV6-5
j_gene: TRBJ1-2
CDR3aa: CASSRQGGLYGYTF
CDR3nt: TGTGCCAGCAGTCGACAGGGGGGGCTCTATGGCTACACCTTC

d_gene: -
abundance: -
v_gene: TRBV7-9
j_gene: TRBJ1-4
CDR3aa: CASSLGPEELFF
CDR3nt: TGTGCCAGCAGCCTGGGGCCCGAGGAACTGTTTTTT

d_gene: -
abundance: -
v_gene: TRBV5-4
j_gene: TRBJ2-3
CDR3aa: CASSLAVRRGAHGTDTQYF
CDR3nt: TGTGCCAGCAGCTTGGCGGTTCGCAGGGGAGCGCACGGAACAGATACGCAGTATTTT

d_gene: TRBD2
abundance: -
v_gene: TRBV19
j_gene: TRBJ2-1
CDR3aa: CASSGTSLSYNEQFF
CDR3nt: TGTGCCAGTAGTGGGACTAGTCTCTCCTACAATGAGCAGTTCTTC

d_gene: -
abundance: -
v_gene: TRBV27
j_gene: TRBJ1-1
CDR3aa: CASSLWTGTGEAFF
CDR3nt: TGTGCCAGCAGTTTATGGACCGGAACAGGTGAAGCTTTCTTT

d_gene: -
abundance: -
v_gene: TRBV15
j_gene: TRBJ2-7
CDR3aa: CATSRDSGYEQYF
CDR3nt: TGTGCCACCAGCAGAGATTCGGGGTACGAGCAGTACTTC

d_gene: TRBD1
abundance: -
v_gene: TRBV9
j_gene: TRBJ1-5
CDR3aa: CASSAGTGIQPQHF
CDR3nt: TGTGCCAGCAGCGCGGGGACAGGGATTCAGCCCCAGCATTTT

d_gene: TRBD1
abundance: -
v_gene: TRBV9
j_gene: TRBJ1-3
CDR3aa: CASGGTGDLSGNTIYF
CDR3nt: TGTGCCAGCGGAGGGACAGGGGACCTCTCTGGAAACACCATATATTTT

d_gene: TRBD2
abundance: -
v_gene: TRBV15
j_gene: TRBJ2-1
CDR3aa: CATSRDNLAGPIRDEQFF
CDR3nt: TGTGCCACCAGCAGAGATAATCTAGCGGGACCTATACGGGATGAGCAGTTCTTC

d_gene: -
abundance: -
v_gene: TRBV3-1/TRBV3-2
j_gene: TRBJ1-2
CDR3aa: CASSPRTSTYGYTF
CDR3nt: TGTGCCAGCAGCCCCCGGACATCCACCTATGGCTACACCTTC

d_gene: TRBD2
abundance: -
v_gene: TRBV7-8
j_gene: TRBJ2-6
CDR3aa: CASSLRTSGGVGGANVLTF
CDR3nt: TGTGCCAGCAGCTTAAGGACTAGTGGGGGGGTCGGTGGGGCCAACGTCCTGACTTTC

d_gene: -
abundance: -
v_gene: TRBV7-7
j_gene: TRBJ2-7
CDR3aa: CASSSPGSEQYF
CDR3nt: TGTGCCAGCAGCTCCCCAGGCTCGGAGCAGTACTTC

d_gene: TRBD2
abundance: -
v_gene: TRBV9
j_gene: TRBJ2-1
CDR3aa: CASSFSGRATEQFF
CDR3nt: TGTGCCAGCAGCTTTAGCGGGAGGGCCACTGAGCAGTTCTTC

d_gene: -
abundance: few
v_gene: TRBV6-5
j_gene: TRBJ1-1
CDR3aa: CASRYQKNTEAFF
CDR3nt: TGTGCCAGCAGGTACCAAAAGAACACTGAAGCTTTCTTT

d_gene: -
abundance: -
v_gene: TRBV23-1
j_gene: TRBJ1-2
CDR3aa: CASSQSWDNQNGYTF
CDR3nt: TGCGCCAGCAGTCAATCGTGGGACAATCAAAATGGCTACACCTTC

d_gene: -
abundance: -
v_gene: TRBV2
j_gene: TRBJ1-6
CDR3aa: CASYRVWNSPLHF
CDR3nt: TGTGCCAGCTACAGGGTCTGGAATTCACCCCTCCACTTT

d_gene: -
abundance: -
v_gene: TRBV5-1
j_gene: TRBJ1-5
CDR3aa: CASSLGDDQPQHF
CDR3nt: TGCGCCAGCAGCTTAGGGGATGATCAGCCCCAGCATTTT

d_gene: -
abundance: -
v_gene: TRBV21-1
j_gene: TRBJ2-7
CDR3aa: CASLLLAESSYEQYF
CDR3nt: TGTGCCTCCCTTCTATTAGCAGAATCCTCCTACGAGCAGTACTTC

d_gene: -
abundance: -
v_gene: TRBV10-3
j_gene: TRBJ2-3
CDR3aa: CAIRSGVDTQYF
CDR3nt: TGTGCCATCAGGTCAGGGGTTGATACGCAGTATTTT

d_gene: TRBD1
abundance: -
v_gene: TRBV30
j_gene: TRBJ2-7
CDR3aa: CAGDRGAYEQYF
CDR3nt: TGTGCCGGGGACAGGGGCGCCTACGAGCAGTACTTC

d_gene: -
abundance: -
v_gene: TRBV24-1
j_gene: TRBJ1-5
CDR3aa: CATSVEGPNQPQHF
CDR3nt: TGTGCCACCAGTGTGGAGGGGCCCAATCAGCCCCAGCATTTT

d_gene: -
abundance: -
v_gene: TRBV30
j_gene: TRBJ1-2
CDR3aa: CAWSFFGGNGYTF
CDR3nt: TGTGCCTGGAGTTTTTTCGGGGGAAATGGCTACACCTTC

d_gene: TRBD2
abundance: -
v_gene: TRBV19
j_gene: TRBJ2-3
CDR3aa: CASSDSGRGTDTQYF
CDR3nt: TGTGCCAGTAGTGATAGCGGGAGGGGGACAGATACGCAGTATTTT

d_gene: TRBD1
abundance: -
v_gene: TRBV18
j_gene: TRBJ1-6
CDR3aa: CASSPPYRGPNSPLHF
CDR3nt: TGTGCCAGCTCACCACCGTACAGGGGCCCCAACTCACCCCTCCACTTT

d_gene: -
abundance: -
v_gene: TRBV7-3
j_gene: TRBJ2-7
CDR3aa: CASSLSDRPLDEQYF
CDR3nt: TGTGCCAGCAGCTTATCCGACAGGCCCCTCGACGAGCAGTACTTC

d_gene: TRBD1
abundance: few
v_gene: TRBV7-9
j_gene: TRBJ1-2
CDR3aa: CASRPDRGRVNYGYTF
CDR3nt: TGTGCCAGCAGACCGGACAGGGGGAGGGTTAACTATGGCTACACCTTC